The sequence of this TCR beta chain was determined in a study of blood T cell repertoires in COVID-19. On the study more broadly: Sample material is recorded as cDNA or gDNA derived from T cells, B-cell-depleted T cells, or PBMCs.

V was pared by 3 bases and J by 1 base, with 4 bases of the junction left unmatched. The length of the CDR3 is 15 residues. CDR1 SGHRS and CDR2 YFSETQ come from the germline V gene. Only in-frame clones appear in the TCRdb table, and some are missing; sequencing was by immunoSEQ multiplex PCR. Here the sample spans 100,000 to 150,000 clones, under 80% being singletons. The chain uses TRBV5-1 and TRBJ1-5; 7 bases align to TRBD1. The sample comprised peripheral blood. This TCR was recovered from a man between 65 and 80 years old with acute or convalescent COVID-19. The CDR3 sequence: CASSSSGQSNQPQHF. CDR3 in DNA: TGCGCCAGCAGCTCCTCGGGACAGAGCAATCAGCCCCAGCATTTT. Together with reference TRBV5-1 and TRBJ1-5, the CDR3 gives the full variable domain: KAGVTQTPRYLIKTRGQQVTLSCSPISGHRSVSWYQQTPGQGLQFLFEYFSETQRNKGNFPGRFSGRQFSNSRSEMNVSTLELGDSALYLCASSSSGQSNQPQHFGDGTRLSIL.